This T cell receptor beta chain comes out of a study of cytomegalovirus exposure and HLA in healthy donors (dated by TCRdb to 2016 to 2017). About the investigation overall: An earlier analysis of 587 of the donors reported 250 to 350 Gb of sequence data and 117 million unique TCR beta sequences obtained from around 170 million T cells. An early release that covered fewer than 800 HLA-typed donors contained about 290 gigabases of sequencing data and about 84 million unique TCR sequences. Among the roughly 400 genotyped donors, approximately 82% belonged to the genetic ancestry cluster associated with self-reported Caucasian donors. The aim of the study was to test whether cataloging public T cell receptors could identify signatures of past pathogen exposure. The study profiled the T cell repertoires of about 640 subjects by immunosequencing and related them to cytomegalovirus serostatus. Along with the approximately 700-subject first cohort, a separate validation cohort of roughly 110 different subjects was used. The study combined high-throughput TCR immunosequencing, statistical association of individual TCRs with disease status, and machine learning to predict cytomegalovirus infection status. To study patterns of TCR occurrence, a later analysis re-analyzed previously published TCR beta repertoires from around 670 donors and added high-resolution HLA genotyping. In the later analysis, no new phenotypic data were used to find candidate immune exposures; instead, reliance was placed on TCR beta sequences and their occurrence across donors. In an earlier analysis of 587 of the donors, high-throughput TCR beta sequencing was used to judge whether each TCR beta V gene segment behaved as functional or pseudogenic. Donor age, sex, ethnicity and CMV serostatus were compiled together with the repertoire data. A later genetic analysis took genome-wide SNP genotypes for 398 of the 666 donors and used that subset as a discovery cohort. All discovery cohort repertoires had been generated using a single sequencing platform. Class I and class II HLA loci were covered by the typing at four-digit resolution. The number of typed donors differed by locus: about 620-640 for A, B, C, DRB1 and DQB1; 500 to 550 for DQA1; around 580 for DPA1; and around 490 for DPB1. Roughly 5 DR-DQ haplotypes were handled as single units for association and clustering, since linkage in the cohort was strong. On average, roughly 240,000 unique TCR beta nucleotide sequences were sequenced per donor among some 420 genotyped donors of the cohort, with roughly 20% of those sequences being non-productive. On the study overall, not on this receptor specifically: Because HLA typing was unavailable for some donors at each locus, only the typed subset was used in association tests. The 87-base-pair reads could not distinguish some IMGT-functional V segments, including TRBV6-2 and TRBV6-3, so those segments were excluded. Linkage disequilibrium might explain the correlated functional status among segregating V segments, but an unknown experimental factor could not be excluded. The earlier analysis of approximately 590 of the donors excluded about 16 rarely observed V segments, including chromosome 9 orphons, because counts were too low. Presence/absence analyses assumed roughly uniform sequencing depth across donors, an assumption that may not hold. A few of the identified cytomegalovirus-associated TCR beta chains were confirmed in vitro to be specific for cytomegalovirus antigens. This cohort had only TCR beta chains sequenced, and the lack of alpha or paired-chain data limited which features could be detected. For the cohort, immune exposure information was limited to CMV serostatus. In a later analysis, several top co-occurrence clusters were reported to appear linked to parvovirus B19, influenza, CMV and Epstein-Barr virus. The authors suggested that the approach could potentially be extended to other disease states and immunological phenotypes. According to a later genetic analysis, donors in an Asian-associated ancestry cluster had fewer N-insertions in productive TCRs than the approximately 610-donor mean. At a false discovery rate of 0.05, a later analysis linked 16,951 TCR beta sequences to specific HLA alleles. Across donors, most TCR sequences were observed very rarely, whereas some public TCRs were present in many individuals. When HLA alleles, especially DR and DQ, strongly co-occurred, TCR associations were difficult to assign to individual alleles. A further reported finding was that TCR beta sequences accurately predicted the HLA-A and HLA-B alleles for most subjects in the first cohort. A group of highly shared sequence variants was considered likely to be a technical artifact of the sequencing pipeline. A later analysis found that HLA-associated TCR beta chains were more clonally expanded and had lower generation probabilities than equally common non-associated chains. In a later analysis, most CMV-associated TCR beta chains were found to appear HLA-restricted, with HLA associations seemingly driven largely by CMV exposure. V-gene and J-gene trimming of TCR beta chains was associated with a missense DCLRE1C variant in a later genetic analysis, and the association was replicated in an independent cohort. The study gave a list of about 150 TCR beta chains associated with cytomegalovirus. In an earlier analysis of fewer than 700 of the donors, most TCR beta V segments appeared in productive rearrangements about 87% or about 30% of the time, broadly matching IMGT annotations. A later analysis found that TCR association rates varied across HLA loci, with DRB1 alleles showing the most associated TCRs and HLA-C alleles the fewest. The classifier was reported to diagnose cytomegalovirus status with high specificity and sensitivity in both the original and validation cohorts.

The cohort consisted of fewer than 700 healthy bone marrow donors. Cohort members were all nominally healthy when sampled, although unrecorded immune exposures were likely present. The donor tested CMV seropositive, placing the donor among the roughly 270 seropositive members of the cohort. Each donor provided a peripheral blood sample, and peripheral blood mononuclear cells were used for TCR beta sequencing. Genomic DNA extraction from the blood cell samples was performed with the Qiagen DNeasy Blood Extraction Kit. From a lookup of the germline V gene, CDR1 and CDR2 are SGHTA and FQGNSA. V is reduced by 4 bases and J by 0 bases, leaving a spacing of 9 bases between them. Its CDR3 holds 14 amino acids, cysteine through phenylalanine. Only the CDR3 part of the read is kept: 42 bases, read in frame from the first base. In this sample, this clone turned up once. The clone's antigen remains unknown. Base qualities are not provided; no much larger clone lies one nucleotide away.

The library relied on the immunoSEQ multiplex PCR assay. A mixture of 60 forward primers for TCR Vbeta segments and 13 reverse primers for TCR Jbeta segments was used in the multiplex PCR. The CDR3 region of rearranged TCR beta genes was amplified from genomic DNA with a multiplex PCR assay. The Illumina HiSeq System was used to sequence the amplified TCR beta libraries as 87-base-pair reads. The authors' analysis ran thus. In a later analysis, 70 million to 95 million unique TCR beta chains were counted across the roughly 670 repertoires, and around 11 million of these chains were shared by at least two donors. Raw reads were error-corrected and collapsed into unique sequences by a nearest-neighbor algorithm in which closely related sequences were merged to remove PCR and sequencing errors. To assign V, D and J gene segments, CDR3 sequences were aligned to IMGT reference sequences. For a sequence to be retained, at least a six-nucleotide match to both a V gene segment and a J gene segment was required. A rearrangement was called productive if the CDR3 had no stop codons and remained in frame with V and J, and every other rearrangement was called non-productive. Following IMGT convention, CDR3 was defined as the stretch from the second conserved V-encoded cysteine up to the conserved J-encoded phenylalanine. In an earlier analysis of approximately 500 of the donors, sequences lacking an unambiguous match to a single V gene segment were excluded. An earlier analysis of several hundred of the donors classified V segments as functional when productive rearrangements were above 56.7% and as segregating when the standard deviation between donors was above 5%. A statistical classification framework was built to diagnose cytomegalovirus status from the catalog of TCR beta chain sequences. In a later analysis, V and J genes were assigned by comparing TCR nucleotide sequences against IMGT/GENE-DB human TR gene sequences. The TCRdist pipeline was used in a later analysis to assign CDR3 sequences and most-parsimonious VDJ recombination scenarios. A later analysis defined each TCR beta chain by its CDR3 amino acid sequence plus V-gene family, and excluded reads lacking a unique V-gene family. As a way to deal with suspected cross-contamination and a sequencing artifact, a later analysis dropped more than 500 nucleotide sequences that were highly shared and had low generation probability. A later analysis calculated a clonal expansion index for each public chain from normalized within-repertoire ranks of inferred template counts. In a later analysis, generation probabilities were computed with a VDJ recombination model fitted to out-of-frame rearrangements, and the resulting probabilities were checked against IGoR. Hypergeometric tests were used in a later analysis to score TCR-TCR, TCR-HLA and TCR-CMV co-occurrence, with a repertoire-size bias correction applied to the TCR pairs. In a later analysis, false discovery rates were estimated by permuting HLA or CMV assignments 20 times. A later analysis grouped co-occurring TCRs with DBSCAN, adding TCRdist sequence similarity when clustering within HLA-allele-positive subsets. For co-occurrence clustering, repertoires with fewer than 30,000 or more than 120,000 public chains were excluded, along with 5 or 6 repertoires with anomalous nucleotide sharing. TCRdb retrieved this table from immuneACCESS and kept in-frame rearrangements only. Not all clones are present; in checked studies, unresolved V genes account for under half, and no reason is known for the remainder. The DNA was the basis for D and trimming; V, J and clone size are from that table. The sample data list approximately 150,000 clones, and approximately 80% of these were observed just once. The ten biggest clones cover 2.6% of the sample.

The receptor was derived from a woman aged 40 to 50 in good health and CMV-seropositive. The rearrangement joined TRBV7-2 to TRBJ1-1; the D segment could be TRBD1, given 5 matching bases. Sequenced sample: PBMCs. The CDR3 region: CASSSSGLNTEAFF. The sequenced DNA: TGTGCCAGCAGCTCTTCAGGGTTGAACACTGAAGCTTTCTTT.